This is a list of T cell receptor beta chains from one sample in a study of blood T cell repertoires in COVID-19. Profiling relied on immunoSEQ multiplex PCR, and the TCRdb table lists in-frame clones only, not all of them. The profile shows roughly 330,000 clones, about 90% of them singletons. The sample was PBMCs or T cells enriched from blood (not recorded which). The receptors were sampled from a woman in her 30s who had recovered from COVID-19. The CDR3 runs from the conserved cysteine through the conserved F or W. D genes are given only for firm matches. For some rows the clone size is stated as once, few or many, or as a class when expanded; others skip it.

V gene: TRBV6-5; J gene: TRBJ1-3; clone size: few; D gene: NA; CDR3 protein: CASTLGGGGNTIYF; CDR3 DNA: TGTGCCAGCACCCTCGGTGGCGGCGGAAACACCATATATTTT
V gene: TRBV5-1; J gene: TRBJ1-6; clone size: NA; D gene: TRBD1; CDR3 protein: CASSPRTGSSYNSPLHF; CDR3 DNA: TGCGCCAGCAGCCCGCGGACAGGGAGCTCCTATAATTCACCCCTCCACTTT
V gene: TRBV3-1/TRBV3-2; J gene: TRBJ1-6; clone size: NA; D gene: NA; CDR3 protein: CASSQDRSGYDSPLHF; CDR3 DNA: TGTGCCAGCAGCCAAGATCGGAGCGGCTACGATTCACCCCTCCACTTT
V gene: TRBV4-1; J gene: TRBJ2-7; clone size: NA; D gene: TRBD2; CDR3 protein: CASSQDSGSGGLSSYEQYF; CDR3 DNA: TGCGCCAGCAGCCAAGATAGTGGTAGCGGGGGGCTAAGCTCCTACGAGCAGTACTTC
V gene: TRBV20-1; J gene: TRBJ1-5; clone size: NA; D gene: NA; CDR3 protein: CSARDLNWHF; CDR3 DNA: TGCAGTGCTAGAGATCTTAATTGGCATTTT
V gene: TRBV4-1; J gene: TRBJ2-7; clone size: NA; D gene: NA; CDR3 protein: CASSPGTGRRYEQYF; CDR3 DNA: TGCGCCAGCAGCCCCGGTACAGGGAGAAGGTACGAGCAGTACTTC
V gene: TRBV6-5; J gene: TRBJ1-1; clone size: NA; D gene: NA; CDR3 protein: CASSYGGFTEAFF; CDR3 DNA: TGTGCCAGCAGTTACGGGGGGTTCACTGAAGCTTTCTTT
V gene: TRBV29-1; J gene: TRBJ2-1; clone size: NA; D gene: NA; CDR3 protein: CSVAGNEQFF; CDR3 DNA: TGCAGCGTAGCCGGCAATGAGCAGTTCTTC
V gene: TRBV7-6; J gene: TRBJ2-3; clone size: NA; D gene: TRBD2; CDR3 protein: CASSLRLAGGLDTQYF; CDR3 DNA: TGTGCCAGCAGCTTGCGACTAGCGGGGGGACTGGATACGCAGTATTTT
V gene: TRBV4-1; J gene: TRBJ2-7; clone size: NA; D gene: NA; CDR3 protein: CASSRTAHSYEQYF; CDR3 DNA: TGCGCCAGCAGTAGAACAGCCCACTCCTACGAGCAGTACTTC
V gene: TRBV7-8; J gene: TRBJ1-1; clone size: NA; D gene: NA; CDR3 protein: CASSLNTGWVTEAFF; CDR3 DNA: TGTGCCAGCAGCTTAAACACAGGGTGGGTCACTGAAGCTTTCTTT
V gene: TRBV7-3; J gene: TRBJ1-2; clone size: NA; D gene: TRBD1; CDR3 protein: CASSYDREHGYTF; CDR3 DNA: TGTGCCAGCAGCTACGACAGGGAACATGGCTACACCTTC
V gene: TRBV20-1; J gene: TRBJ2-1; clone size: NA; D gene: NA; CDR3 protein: CSAYPGNEQFF; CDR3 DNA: TGCAGTGCCTACCCGGGGAATGAGCAGTTCTTC
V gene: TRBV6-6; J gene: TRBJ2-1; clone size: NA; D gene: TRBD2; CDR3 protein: CASSLKRGMTYNEQFF; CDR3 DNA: TGTGCCAGCAGTCTAAAGCGGGGGATGACCTACAATGAGCAGTTCTTC
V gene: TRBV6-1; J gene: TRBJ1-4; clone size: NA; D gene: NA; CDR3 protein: CASSEYDTGGNEKLFF; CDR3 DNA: TGTGCCAGCAGTGAATACGACACCGGGGGTAACGAAAAACTGTTTTTT
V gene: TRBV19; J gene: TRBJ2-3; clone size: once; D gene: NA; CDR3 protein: CASSEGLSTDTQYF; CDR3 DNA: TGTGCCAGTAGTGAAGGACTTAGCACAGATACGCAGTATTTT
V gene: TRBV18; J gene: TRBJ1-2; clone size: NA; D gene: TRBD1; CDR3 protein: CASSPRQGPNYGYTF; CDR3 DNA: TGTGCCAGCTCACCCCGACAGGGGCCTAACTATGGCTACACCTTC
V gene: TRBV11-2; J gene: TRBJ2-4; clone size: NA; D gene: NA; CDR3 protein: CASSLAGNIQYF; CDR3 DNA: TGTGCCAGCAGCTTAGCCGGAAACATTCAGTACTTC
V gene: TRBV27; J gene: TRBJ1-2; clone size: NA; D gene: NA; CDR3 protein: CASSSPGDYGYTF; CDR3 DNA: TGTGCCAGCAGTTCTCCAGGGGACTATGGCTACACCTTC
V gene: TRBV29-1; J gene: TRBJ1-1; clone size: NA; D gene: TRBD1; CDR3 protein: CSVGTGSDTEAFF; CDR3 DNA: TGCAGCGTGGGGACAGGGTCGGACACTGAAGCTTTCTTT
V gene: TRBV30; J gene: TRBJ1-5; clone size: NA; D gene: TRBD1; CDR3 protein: CAWGGTGGDDQPQHF; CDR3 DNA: TGTGCCTGGGGTGGGACAGGGGGAGATGATCAGCCCCAGCATTTT
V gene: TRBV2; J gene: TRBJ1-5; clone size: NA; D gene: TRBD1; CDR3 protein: CASSGGTGGRNQPQHF; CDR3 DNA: TGTGCCAGCAGTGGGGGGACAGGCGGGCGCAATCAGCCCCAGCATTTT
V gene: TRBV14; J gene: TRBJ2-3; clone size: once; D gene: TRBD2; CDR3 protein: CASSQIRGGRVTDTQYF; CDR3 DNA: TGTGCCAGCAGCCAAATCCGGGGGGGCCGGGTCACAGATACGCAGTATTTT